The clone carrying this T cell receptor (beta chain) appeared a few times. Its specificity is unknown. Relative to the germline gene, one junction end is altered; a read error may explain this. The same CDR3 arises from other DNA sequences in this sample as well. The data were obtained in a study of cytomegalovirus exposure and HLA in healthy donors. In the PCR, 60 Vbeta and 13 Jbeta primers were used. TCRdb keeps only in-frame clones here, not all; method: immunoSEQ multiplex PCR. The sample has around 130,000 clones, 61% seen once. This CDR3 contains 12 residues. Germline CDR1 is SNHLY and CDR2 is FYNNEI. General study points: Previously analyzed data showed that most TCR beta V segments were productive at a frequency of about 87% or about 30%.

The clonotype comes from a male donor in good health and CMV-seronegative. The rearrangement uses TRBV2 and TRBJ2-7; tentative D call: TRBD2 (6 bases). The material sequenced was PBMCs. CDR3 DNA sequence: TGCGCGGTGGGTTTGCGGGACTACGAGCAGTACTTC. Protein product: CAVGLRDYEQYF.